This TCR beta chain was documented in a study of cytomegalovirus exposure and HLA in healthy donors. Amplification used 60 Vbeta primers and 13 Jbeta primers. Using immunoSEQ multiplex PCR, the repertoire was profiled, and TCRdb retains in-frame clones only, with some absent. The sample lists 110,000 to 150,000 clones; around 75% were seen once. This clone turned up a few times. Its specificity is unknown. Overall study results and limits: Cytomegalovirus status was reportedly diagnosed by the classifier with high specificity and sensitivity.

The CDR3 is 17 amino acids. In germline, CDR1 is SGHRS, CDR2 YFSETQ. Unmatched junction bases numbered 14, after V lost 4 bases and J lost 4 bases. V gene TRBV5-1 combines with J gene TRBJ2-3, with TRBD2 matching 8 bases. The sequence was collected from a woman aged 30 to 39 in good health and CMV-seronegative. Sequencing was performed on PBMCs. CDR3 in DNA: TGCGCCAGCAGCGCGGGGGGCGTAGCGGGAATGGCAGATACGCAGTATTTT. Its protein is CASSAGGVAGMADTQYF.